Given below is one T cell receptor (beta chain) in context. Its antigen is not identified. The data were taken from a study of CD8+CD57+ T cells in acquired aplastic anemia. About the research overall: 3.2 ug was the average amount of DNA from sorted CD4+ and CD8+ cells. Study-wide results and limits: Some 31 CD8+ CDR3 sequences were shared between patients and controls. Patient and control CD8+ Simpson's diversity was not significantly different.

Genomic DNA constituted the template upon which TCR beta VDJ and CDR3 profiling was performed. MiXCR was run by TCRdb on the reads, yielding one entry per CDR3 protein. The top ten clones hold around a tenth of a sample with roughly 190,000 distinct CDR3 sequences, under 55% of them seen once. Trimming pared 4 bases from V and 4 bases from J, leaving 17 bases between. The CDR3 runs 15 residues. Germline V gene lookup returns CDR1 SEHNR and CDR2 FQNEAQ (reference sequence). By flow cytometry, patients selected for sequencing had shown an expansion of CD8+CD57+ cells. The chain combines TRBV7-9 with TRBJ2-7, with D perhaps TRBD2 (6 bases). The material sequenced was sorted CD4+, CD8+, or CD8+CD57+ T cells (not recorded which) from PBMCs. This TCR was recovered from a human donor with aplastic anemia. CDR3 loop: CASSSRRDSPYEQYF. In DNA form, the CDR3 reads TGTGCCAGCAGCTCCCGCCGGGACTCTCCTTACGAGCAGTACTTC.